The present T cell receptor beta chain was sequenced within a study of patients and donors after allogeneic stem cell transplantation. From the RT-PCR reads, TCRdb called clonotypes with MiXCR, one entry per CDR3 protein. The data hold fewer than 500,000 distinct CDR3 sequences, with approximately 16% observed a single time. The V gene end was trimmed by 6 bases and the J gene end by 0 bases; junction bases not matched to a gene: 5. This CDR3 region has 15 residues. Germline V gives CDR1 MNHNS, CDR2 SASEGT. This rearrangement joins TRBV6-1 to TRBJ1-5; 7 nucleotides align to TRBD1. The origin of this receptor is a human donor who was either an allogeneic HSCT recipient or a stem cell or donor lymphocyte infusion donor (not recorded which). It is not recorded whose cells these are; they may come from a transplant donor. The sample consisted of blood, either unsorted or a sorted T cell fraction (not recorded which). This CDR3 is CASRRQGNSNQPQHF. The CDR3 nucleotides read TGTGCCAGCAGAAGACAGGGAAATAGCAATCAGCCCCAGCATTTT.